A selection of T cell receptor beta chains follows, all from one sample in a study of cytomegalovirus exposure and HLA in healthy donors. The assay was immunoSEQ multiplex PCR, and TCRdb's table has in-frame clones only and misses some. The data contain 110,000 to 150,000 clones, under 90% of them seen just once; the ten biggest clones take up just over 4.5%. The source material was PBMCs. These receptors were taken from a man between 40 and 49 years old in good health and CMV-seronegative. Each CDR3 is given with its conserved first and last residue. The D gene is left open where the match is weak. The listing skips clone size in some rows; elsewhere it reads once, few, many or a size class.

-,few,TRBV5-6,TRBJ1-3,TGTGCCAGCACCTGGGGGGGAAGTGGAAACACCATATATTTT,CASTWGGSGNTIYF
TRBD2,-,TRBV6-5,TRBJ2-5,TGTGCCAGCAGTTACGAGCGGGGCGGGCAGTACTTC,CASSYERGGQYF
-,-,TRBV11-2,TRBJ2-7,TGTGCCAGCAGCCCCCTCGGAGGGACCTACGAGCAGTACTTC,CASSPLGGTYEQYF
-,-,TRBV30,TRBJ1-1,TGTGCCTGGAGTGTTCCCGGCAGGCGGAACACTGAAGCTTTCTTT,CAWSVPGRRNTEAFF
-,few,TRBV6-1,TRBJ1-1,TGTGCCAGCACGGCGACCTTCGGGAGCGCTGAAGCTTTCTTT,CASTATFGSAEAFF
TRBD1,-,TRBV9,TRBJ2-5,TGTGCCAGCAGCGTACAGGGGGCCGGGGGCGAGACCCAGTACTTC,CASSVQGAGGETQYF
TRBD2,-,TRBV7-2,TRBJ2-5,TGTGCCAGCAGGTGGGGACTAGCGATTGAGACCCAGTACTTC,CASRWGLAIETQYF
TRBD1,-,TRBV5-1,TRBJ2-5,TGCGCCAGCAGCCCGGCTACAGGGGGCGGCTTGGAGACCCAGTACTTC,CASSPATGGGLETQYF
TRBD1,-,TRBV6-5,TRBJ2-3,TGTGCCAGCAGGACAGGGGTAGATACGCAGTATTTT,CASRTGVDTQYF
-,-,TRBV4-2,TRBJ1-5,TGTGCCAGCAGCCAAGATTGGCAGGGGAGCAATCAGCCCCAGCATTTT,CASSQDWQGSNQPQHF
-,-,TRBV5-1,TRBJ1-1,TGCGCCAGCAGGAAGACAGGGAACACTGAAGCTTTCTTT,CASRKTGNTEAFF
-,-,TRBV5-1,TRBJ2-5,TGCGCCAGCAGCCCAGGACAGACCCAAGAGACCCAGTACTTC,CASSPGQTQETQYF
-,-,TRBV12-5,TRBJ1-5,TGTGCTAGTGGCCCTCCCGGGACACGAAATCAGCCCCAGCATTTT,CASGPPGTRNQPQHF
-,few,TRBV9,TRBJ2-3,TGTGCCAGCAGCGTGAGGGCTGAGAATACGCAGTATTTT,CASSVRAENTQYF
TRBD2,-,TRBV7-9,TRBJ2-3,TGTGCCAGCAGCTTGGCTAGCGGGGCAGGTGGAGATACGCAGTATTTT,CASSLASGAGGDTQYF
TRBD1,-,TRBV10-3,TRBJ2-3,TGTGCCATCAGCCGGGACAGGGACACAGATACGCAGTATTTT,CAISRDRDTDTQYF
TRBD1,-,TRBV7-9,TRBJ1-2,TGTGCCAGCAGCCGCGGACAGGGAAGGGATGGCTACACCTTC,CASSRGQGRDGYTF
TRBD1,-,TRBV11-3,TRBJ2-3,TGTGCCAGCAGCTTAGAAGCAGGGGGTACAGATACGCAGTATTTT,CASSLEAGGTDTQYF
TRBD2,-,TRBV11-2,TRBJ2-3,TGTGCCAGCAGCTTAGATGATCTAGCGGGGGATACGCAGTATTTT,CASSLDDLAGDTQYF
-,-,TRBV7-3,TRBJ1-5,TGTGCCAGCAGCTCATCGACGGGAAAGCCCCAGCATTTT,CASSSSTGKPQHF
-,-,TRBV2,TRBJ2-5,TGTGCCAGCAGTTACAGGGCGCCCGAGACCCAGTACTTC,CASSYRAPETQYF
TRBD1,-,TRBV5-6,TRBJ2-7,TGTGCCAGCAGCCCTTCCCCGACAGGGGGCTACGAGCAGTACTTC,CASSPSPTGGYEQYF
-,few,TRBV18,TRBJ1-4,TGTGCCAGCTCACCACGAGACAGTGAAAAACTGTTTTTT,CASSPRDSEKLFF
TRBD2,-,TRBV6-4,TRBJ2-7,TGTGCCAGCAGTCAGACTAGCGGGGGAGCAATACAGTCCTACGAGCAGTACTTC,CASSQTSGGAIQSYEQYF
-,-,TRBV10-3,TRBJ1-1,TGTGCCATCAGTGAGGGTTGGGCTCGGGAGACTGAAGCTTTCTTT,CAISEGWARETEAFF
TRBD1,-,TRBV7-9,TRBJ1-6,TGTGCCAGCAGCTTATGGACAGGGGATAATTCACCCCTCCACTTT,CASSLWTGDNSPLHF
-,-,TRBV7-8,TRBJ1-6,TGTGCCAGCAGCTTAGAAGGGGCTTCACCCCTCCACTTT,CASSLEGASPLHF
-,once,TRBV5-5,TRBJ2-4,TGTGCCAGCAGCTTGTTACACCGGGACACCAAAAACATTCAGTACTTC,CASSLLHRDTKNIQYF
TRBD1,once,TRBV4-1,TRBJ2-7,TGCGCCAGCACCTCCGGCGGAGGGACAGGAAGCTCCTACGAGCAGTACTTC,CASTSGGGTGSSYEQYF
-,-,TRBV7-2,TRBJ1-1,TGTGCCAGCAGCTTGGAGAGGAACACTGAAGCTTTCTTT,CASSLERNTEAFF
TRBD2,-,TRBV7-3,TRBJ2-3,TGTGCCAGCAGTTACGGACTAGCGGGGGGGCCTCAGGGAGATACGCAGTATTTT,CASSYGLAGGPQGDTQYF
TRBD1,few,TRBV19,TRBJ1-1,TGTGCCAGTAGTTTCGGACAGGGCACTGAAGCTTTCTTT,CASSFGQGTEAFF
TRBD1,-,TRBV2,TRBJ1-2,TGTGCCAGCAGTGAAGACAGGGGAAAGGGTGGCTACACCTTC,CASSEDRGKGGYTF
TRBD1,once,TRBV19,TRBJ1-1,TGTGCCAGTAGTATCGCGACCGGGACAGGGGAAGCTTTCTTT,CASSIATGTGEAFF
TRBD2,-,TRBV4-3,TRBJ2-3,TGCGCCAGCAGCCAAGATGCTCTAGCGGCCACAGATACGCAGTATTTT,CASSQDALAATDTQYF
-,-,TRBV28,TRBJ1-5,TGTGCCAGCAGTTCCGGGAGAAATCAGCCCCAGCATTTT,CASSSGRNQPQHF
TRBD2,-,TRBV7-9,TRBJ2-5,TGTGCCAGCAGCTACGCGGGGGTGGAGACCCAGTACTTC,CASSYAGVETQYF
-,-,TRBV5-1,TRBJ1-5,TGCGCCAGCAGCTTGACACCGACAGGTTATAGCAATCAGCCCCAGCATTTT,CASSLTPTGYSNQPQHF
TRBD1,-,TRBV19,TRBJ2-7,TGTGCCAGTACCCCGGGACAGGGAACCTACGAGCAGTACTTC,CASTPGQGTYEQYF
-,-,TRBV15,TRBJ2-5,TGTGCCCCCCCATTTGCAGGCCAAGAGACCCAGTACTTC,CAPPFAGQETQYF
TRBD1,-,TRBV11-3,TRBJ2-3,TGTGCCAGCAGCTTAGGGCTTAGGGGGCCAGATACGCAGTATTTT,CASSLGLRGPDTQYF
-,-,TRBV28,TRBJ1-5,TGTGCCAGCAGATCCGGGACACCTAGCAAGCAGCCCCAGCATTTT,CASRSGTPSKQPQHF
TRBD1,-,TRBV7-6,TRBJ1-2,TGTGCCAGCAGCGCGACAGGGAACGATGGCTACACCTTC,CASSATGNDGYTF
TRBD1,-,TRBV19,TRBJ1-5,TGTGCCAGTAACCTACAGGGGGCTAGCAATCAGCCCCAGCATTTT,CASNLQGASNQPQHF
TRBD1,-,TRBV11-2,TRBJ2-5,TGTGCCAGCAGCTCACCGGGACAGATTAACCAAGAGACCCAGTACTTC,CASSSPGQINQETQYF
-,-,TRBV29-1,TRBJ2-1,TGCAGCGTTGAAGCTAGACTCAATGAGCAGTTCTTC,CSVEARLNEQFF
TRBD1,few,TRBV5-6,TRBJ1-4,TGTGCCAGCAGCTTAGGACAGGTTAATGAAAAACTGTTTTTT,CASSLGQVNEKLFF
TRBD2,-,TRBV7-9,TRBJ2-2,TGTGCCAGCAGCGCCCCGGGGGGGCAAAACACCGGGGAGCTGTTTTTT,CASSAPGGQNTGELFF
TRBD1,-,TRBV7-7,TRBJ2-7,TGTGCCAGCAGCACGGACAGGGGGGACGAGCAGTACTTC,CASSTDRGDEQYF
-,few,TRBV9,TRBJ1-3,TGTGCCAGCAACGAATTACAGGACTCTGGAAACACCATATATTTT,CASNELQDSGNTIYF
TRBD1,-,TRBV7-2,TRBJ2-7,TGTGCCAGCAGGGCCGGGACAGGGACGTCCGAGCAGTACTTC,CASRAGTGTSEQYF
TRBD2,-,TRBV9,TRBJ2-5,TGTGCCAGCAGCGTAGGTGGACTAGCGGGAGACCAAGAGACCCAGTACTTC,CASSVGGLAGDQETQYF
-,once,TRBV7-9,TRBJ2-3,TGTGCCAGCAGCTTAGGGGGGCCTAGCACAGATACGCAGTATTTT,CASSLGGPSTDTQYF
TRBD1,once,TRBV7-2,TRBJ1-2,TGTGCCAGCAGCCCCAAGGGGGACAGGGAGCGGGCTGGCTACACCTTC,CASSPKGDRERAGYTF